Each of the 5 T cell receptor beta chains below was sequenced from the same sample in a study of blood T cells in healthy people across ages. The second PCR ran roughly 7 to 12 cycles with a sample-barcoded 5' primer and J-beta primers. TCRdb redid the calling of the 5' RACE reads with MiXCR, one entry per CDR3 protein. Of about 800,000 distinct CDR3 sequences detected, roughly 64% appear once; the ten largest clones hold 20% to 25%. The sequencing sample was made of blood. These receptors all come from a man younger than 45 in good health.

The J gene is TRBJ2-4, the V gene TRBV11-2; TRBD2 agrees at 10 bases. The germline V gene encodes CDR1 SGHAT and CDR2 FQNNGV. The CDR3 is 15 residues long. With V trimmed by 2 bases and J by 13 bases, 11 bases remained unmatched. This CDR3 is CASSLYLAGEEEQYF. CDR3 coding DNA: TGTGCCAGCAGCTTATATCTAGCGGGGGAGGAAGAGCAGTACTTC. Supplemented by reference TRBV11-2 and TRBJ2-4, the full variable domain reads EAGVAQSPRYKIIEKRQSVAFWCNPISGHATLYWYQQILGQGPKLLIQFQNNGVVDDSQLPKDRFSAERLKGVDSTLKIQPAKLEDSAVYLCASSLYLAGEEEQYFGAGTRLSVL.

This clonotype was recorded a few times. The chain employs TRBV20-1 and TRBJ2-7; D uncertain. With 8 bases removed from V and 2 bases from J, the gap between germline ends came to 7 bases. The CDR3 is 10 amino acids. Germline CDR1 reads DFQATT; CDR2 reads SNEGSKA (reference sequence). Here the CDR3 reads CSPAPYEQYF. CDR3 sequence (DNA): TGCAGTCCCGCCCCCTACGAGCAGTACTTC.

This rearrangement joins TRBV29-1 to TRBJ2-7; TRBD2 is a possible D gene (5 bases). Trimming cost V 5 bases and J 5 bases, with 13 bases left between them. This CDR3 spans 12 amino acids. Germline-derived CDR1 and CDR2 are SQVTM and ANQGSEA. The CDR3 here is CSVWTYPHEQYF. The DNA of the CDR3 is TGCAGCGTTTGGACTTACCCCCACGAGCAGTACTTC.

CDR3 sequence reads: CARAQGPNTGELFF. CDR3 in DNA: TGTGCCCGGGCGCAGGGCCCGAACACCGGGGAGCTGTTTTTT. The chain couples TRBV11-2 to TRBJ2-2, with D possibly TRBD1 on 5 matching bases. V was trimmed by 11 bases and J by 0 bases, leaving 13 bases between them. CDR3 length: 14 residues. Germline V CDR1 and CDR2: SGHAT, FQNNGV.

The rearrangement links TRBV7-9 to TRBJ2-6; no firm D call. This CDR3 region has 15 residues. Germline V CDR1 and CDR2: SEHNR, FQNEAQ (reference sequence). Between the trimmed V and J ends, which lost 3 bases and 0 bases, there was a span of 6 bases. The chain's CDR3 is CASSFPLSGANVLTF. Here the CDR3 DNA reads TGTGCCAGCAGCTTTCCCCTCTCTGGGGCCAACGTCCTGACTTTC. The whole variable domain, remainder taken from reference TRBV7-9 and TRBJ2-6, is DTGVSQNPRHKITKRGQNVTFRCDPISEHNRLYWYRQTLGQGPEFLTYFQNEAQLEKSRLLSDRFSAERPKGSFSTLEIQRTEQGDSAMYLCASSFPLSGANVLTFGAGSRLTVL.